The clone carrying this T cell receptor beta chain was recorded a few times. Its specificity is not known. The sample carries other DNA sequences with the same CDR3. In germline, CDR1 is MNHNS, CDR2 SASEGT. This CDR3 contains 13 residues. Trimming left V 2 bases short and J 4 bases short, with 8 bases between. This entry belongs to a study of shared clonotypes between healthy human individuals. In the study overall: Used for every donor were three CD4 naive, three CD4 memory, two CD8 naive and one CD8 memory plate.

The method was immunoSEQ multiplex PCR; TCRdb's version includes in-frame clones alone and lacks a portion of them. Counted here are some 2,000,000 clones, around 95% occurring once; the ten biggest clones make up 0.13%. Study results and limitations: Non-shared clonotypes had lower generation probabilities than clonotypes shared by all four sorted-subset donors. For naive CD4 cells, roughly 5.5% of clonotypes were shared across a handful of donors.

This sequence originates from a man aged 18 to 30 in good health. The chain is built from TRBV6-1 and TRBJ2-5; D is undetermined. Sample: naive CD4+ T cells sorted from blood. The subset was: CD45RA+ positively selected. As DNA, the CDR3 is TGTGCCAGCAGTGAACAGCGTCGAGAGACCCAGTACTTC. The encoded protein is CASSEQRRETQYF.